One sample yielded the 6 T cell receptor beta chains listed below, sequenced in a study of CD8+ T cells in alopecia areata. The treatment is: oral pan-JAK inhibitor, 5-10 mg twice daily. cDNA reverse transcribed from extracted RNA served as the sequencing template. The table came from immunoSEQ multiplex PCR; TCRdb's copy has only in-frame clones and leaves some out. In the table there are more than 150,000 clones, 51% of which are singletons. The specimen comprised CD8+ T cells sorted from blood, sampled around week 54, from a patient treated with tofacitinib. Receptor source: a human donor with alopecia areata.

This clone was picked up a small number of times. The chain carries TRBV2 and TRBJ1-1; D remains ambiguous. This CDR3 has 13 residues. V was trimmed by 7 bases and J by 0 bases, leaving 9 bases between them. Germline CDR1 reads SNHLY; CDR2 reads FYNNEI. The CDR3 here is CASMGPLNTEAFF. The CDR3 nucleotides read TGTGCCAGCATGGGCCCCCTGAACACTGAAGCTTTCTTT.

The rearrangement joins TRBV7-2 to TRBJ2-4; no definite D call. Trimming shortened V by 3 bases and J by 4 bases, and 7 bases separated the two germline ends. Looked up from germline, CDR1 is SGHTA and CDR2 is FQGNSA. The CDR3 runs to 13 residues. The CDR3: CASSLDSKNIQYF. Here the CDR3 DNA reads TGTGCCAGCAGCTTGGATTCAAAAAACATTCAGTACTTC.

V and J are TRBV5-6 and TRBJ2-7, with D perhaps matching TRBD1 (7 bases). CDR1 and CDR2 (germline): SGHDT, YYEEEE. V lost 0 bases to trimming and J lost 5 bases, with 12 bases between them. The CDR3 length is 14 residues. The chain's CDR3 is CASSLGGGGHEQYF. As DNA, the CDR3 is TGTGCCAGCAGCTTGGGTGGAGGGGGCCACGAGCAGTACTTC.

This clone was detected only a few times. This chain connects TRBV7-9 to TRBJ2-2, with D hard to call. The CDR3 is 17 residues long. Deletions cut 5 bases from V and 0 bases from J, with 16 bases between. In germline, CDR1 is SEHNR, CDR2 FQNEAQ (reference sequence). This chain's CDR3 is CASSPRGVPANTGELFF. In nucleotides, the CDR3 is TGTGCCAGCAGCCCGCGTGGGGTGCCCGCGAACACCGGGGAGCTGTTTTTT.

The gene calls are TRBV30 and TRBJ1-2; TRBD1 matches 8 bases. This CDR3 contains 15 residues. J gave up 4 bases and V 2 bases, and 9 bases lay outside the gene matches. The germline V gene has CDR1 GTSNPN and CDR2 SVGIG (reference sequence). In DNA, the CDR3 is TGTGCCTGGAGTACCCTCAGGGGGCCTTTCTATGGCTACACCTTC. Its protein product is CAWSTLRGPFYGYTF.

This chain joins TRBV7-9 and TRBJ2-7; D not resolved. Germline CDR1 SEHNR, CDR2 FQNEAQ (reference sequence). The CDR3 is 13 amino acids. V was trimmed by 5 bases and J by 2 bases, leaving 10 bases between them. The DNA for the CDR3 is TGTGCCAGCAGCCTCCACGAAACCTACGAGCAGTACTTC. It codes for CASSLHETYEQYF.